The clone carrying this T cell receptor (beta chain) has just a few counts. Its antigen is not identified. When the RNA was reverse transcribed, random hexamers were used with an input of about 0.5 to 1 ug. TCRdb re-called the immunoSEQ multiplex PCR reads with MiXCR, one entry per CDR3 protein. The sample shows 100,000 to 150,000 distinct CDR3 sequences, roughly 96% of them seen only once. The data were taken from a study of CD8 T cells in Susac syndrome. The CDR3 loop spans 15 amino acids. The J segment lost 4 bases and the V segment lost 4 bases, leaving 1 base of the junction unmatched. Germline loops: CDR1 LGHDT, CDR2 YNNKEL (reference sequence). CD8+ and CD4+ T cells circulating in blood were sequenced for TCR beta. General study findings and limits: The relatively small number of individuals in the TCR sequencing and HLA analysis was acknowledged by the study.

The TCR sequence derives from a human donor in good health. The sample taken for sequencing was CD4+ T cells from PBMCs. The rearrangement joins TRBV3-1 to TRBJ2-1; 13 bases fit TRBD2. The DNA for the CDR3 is TGTGCCAGCAGCCTGACTAGCGGGAGGTACAATGAGCAGTTCTTC. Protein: CASSLTSGRYNEQFF.